The rows below give T cell receptor beta chains drawn from one sample of a study of cytomegalovirus exposure and HLA in healthy donors. Clones were sequenced by immunoSEQ multiplex PCR, and TCRdb holds only the in-frame ones, with some missing. The table records some 120,000 clones, roughly 90% of them present only once. The sequencing input was PBMCs. These receptors originate from a man aged 30 to 39 in good health and CMV-seronegative. Both conserved end residues are part of each CDR3. A D gene is named only where the DNA matches it firmly. Some rows mark clone size as missing; the rest say once, few, many or name a class of expanded clone.

abundance: -
d_gene: -
v_gene: TRBV28
j_gene: TRBJ1-1
CDR3nt: -
CDR3aa: CASSLTLRFGTEAFF

abundance: -
d_gene: TRBD1
v_gene: TRBV6-6
j_gene: TRBJ2-1
CDR3nt: TGTGCCAGCAGTCCGGACAGGGGCAATGAGCAGTTCTTC
CDR3aa: CASSPDRGNEQFF

abundance: -
d_gene: TRBD1
v_gene: TRBV7-3
j_gene: TRBJ2-1
CDR3nt: TGTGCCAGCAGATCAGGGGGTGGTGAGCAGTTCTTC
CDR3aa: CASRSGGGEQFF

abundance: -
d_gene: -
v_gene: TRBV27
j_gene: TRBJ1-6
CDR3nt: TGTGCCAGCAGCTTTTCAGGATCTAATTCACCCCTCCACTTT
CDR3aa: CASSFSGSNSPLHF

abundance: -
d_gene: -
v_gene: TRBV27
j_gene: TRBJ1-5
CDR3nt: TGTGCCAGCAGCATCAGGGTAGGGAATCAGCCCCAGCATTTT
CDR3aa: CASSIRVGNQPQHF

abundance: -
d_gene: -
v_gene: TRBV7-9
j_gene: TRBJ2-1
CDR3nt: TGTGCCAGCAGCTTAGGTCCCAGGGACTTCTGGTTCTTC
CDR3aa: CASSLGPRDFWFF

abundance: -
d_gene: TRBD1
v_gene: TRBV6-5
j_gene: TRBJ1-1
CDR3nt: TGTGCCACGGGACAGGGGGCGGGCACTGAAGCTTTCTTT
CDR3aa: CATGQGAGTEAFF

abundance: -
d_gene: -
v_gene: TRBV5-6
j_gene: TRBJ2-3
CDR3nt: TGTGCCAGCAGCTTGGTTGCGGGGAGCACAGATACGCAGTATTTT
CDR3aa: CASSLVAGSTDTQYF

abundance: -
d_gene: -
v_gene: TRBV6-5
j_gene: TRBJ2-7
CDR3nt: TGTGCCAGCAGTTACTCTCACCGAGGCGAGCAGTACTTC
CDR3aa: CASSYSHRGEQYF

abundance: -
d_gene: -
v_gene: TRBV18
j_gene: TRBJ2-2
CDR3nt: TGTGCCAGCTCACCACCCGTCCTGAGGACCGGGGAGCTGTTTTTT
CDR3aa: CASSPPVLRTGELFF

abundance: -
d_gene: TRBD1
v_gene: TRBV4-1
j_gene: TRBJ1-4
CDR3nt: TGCGCCAGCAGCCAGCAACCGGGACAGGGTTCCGAAAAACTGTTTTTT
CDR3aa: CASSQQPGQGSEKLFF

abundance: -
d_gene: TRBD1
v_gene: TRBV18
j_gene: TRBJ2-7
CDR3nt: TGTGCCAGCTCACCCGGGACAGGGACCTACGAGCAGTACTTC
CDR3aa: CASSPGTGTYEQYF

abundance: once
d_gene: TRBD1
v_gene: TRBV7-9
j_gene: TRBJ1-6
CDR3nt: TGTGCCAGCAGCTTAGAAGGGGGCTCGGGGTCACCCCTCCACTTT
CDR3aa: CASSLEGGSGSPLHF

abundance: -
d_gene: TRBD2
v_gene: TRBV7-8
j_gene: TRBJ2-3
CDR3nt: TGTGCCAGCGCCCGGGCCGCGGGGGGCTTTGGCACAGATACGCAGTATTTT
CDR3aa: CASARAAGGFGTDTQYF

abundance: -
d_gene: TRBD1
v_gene: TRBV18
j_gene: TRBJ1-5
CDR3nt: TGTGCCAGCTCAAGCGGACAGGTCGACAATCAGCCCCAGCATTTT
CDR3aa: CASSSGQVDNQPQHF

abundance: once
d_gene: -
v_gene: TRBV7-2
j_gene: TRBJ2-5
CDR3nt: TGTGCCAGCAGCTCGACTCTGGAGACCCAGTACTTC
CDR3aa: CASSSTLETQYF

abundance: -
d_gene: -
v_gene: TRBV5-1
j_gene: TRBJ1-1
CDR3nt: TGCGCCAGCAATCTCAACGGGGTTAGGGCTGAAGCTTTCTTT
CDR3aa: CASNLNGVRAEAFF

abundance: -
d_gene: TRBD2
v_gene: TRBV7-7
j_gene: TRBJ2-5
CDR3nt: TGTGCCAGCAGCCCGGGACTAGCGGGGGCGAGGGAGACCCAGTACTTC
CDR3aa: CASSPGLAGARETQYF

abundance: -
d_gene: TRBD1
v_gene: TRBV7-6
j_gene: TRBJ1-1
CDR3nt: TGTGCCAGCAGCCACGGGACAGGGGGGACTGAAGCTTTCTTT
CDR3aa: CASSHGTGGTEAFF